The sample holds a few counts of the clone carrying this T cell receptor beta chain. Its cognate antigen is unknown. Primers for the PCR totalled 60 Vbeta and 13 Jbeta. Assay used: immunoSEQ multiplex PCR; TCRdb lists only in-frame clones, some missing. Among about 190,000 clones, roughly 80% were seen once, and the ten largest hold approximately 2%. The data originate from a study of cytomegalovirus exposure and HLA in healthy donors. Broader study findings: TCR beta chains numbering some 160 were designated cytomegalovirus-associated. Trimming of TCR beta V- and J-genes showed a link, identified in a later analysis, to a missense DCLRE1C variant.

The length of the CDR3 is 15 residues. CDR1 MDHEN and CDR2 SYDVKM come from the germline V gene. V trimming: 4 bases; J trimming: 8 bases; junction bases outside the gene matches: 7. Sequencing input: PBMCs. The genes are TRBV28 and TRBJ1-4; TRBD1 aligns across 10 bases. The source of this sequence is a woman younger than 45 in good health and CMV-seropositive. CDR3 nucleotides: TGTGCCAGCAGTTCGACCGGGACAGGGGACGAAAAACTGTTTTTT. The encoded protein is CASSSTGTGDEKLFF.